This T cell receptor (beta chain) came from a study of cytomegalovirus exposure and HLA in healthy donors. The PCR made use of 60 Vbeta and 13 Jbeta primers. As processed by the authors: Roughly 11 million shared chains were among the about 80 million unique TCR beta chains that a later analysis counted. Some clones are missing from TCRdb's copy, which holds only in-frame ones; the method was immunoSEQ multiplex PCR. The DNA was the basis for D and trimming; V, J and clone size are from that table. Here the sample spans about 130,000 clones, around 75% being singletons. A word on this clone: Its specificity is unknown.

Germline loops: CDR1 SQVTM, CDR2 ANQGSEA. This CDR3 has 14 residues. The junction had 11 bases not matched to a gene; V was cut back by 6 bases and J by 4 bases. Regarding the study as a whole: Reports showed the classifier diagnosing cytomegalovirus status with high specificity and sensitivity. TCR beta V segments were, for the most part, productive about 87% or about 30% of the time in an earlier analysis.

The chain recombines TRBV29-1 with TRBJ2-7; the match to TRBD2 covers 8 bases. The material sequenced was PBMCs. The TCR sequence derives from a man younger than 40 in good health and CMV-seronegative. The CDR3 DNA reads TGCAGCGTCGGGATGATGGGACTAGAATACGAGCAGTACTTC. It specifies CSVGMMGLEYEQYF.